Following are 17 T cell receptor beta chains from one sample sequenced in a study of blood T cell repertoires in COVID-19. TCRdb keeps only in-frame clones here, not all; method: immunoSEQ multiplex PCR. The sample has approximately 100,000 clones; more than 70% are singletons. Sample: peripheral blood. Source of these receptors: a woman aged 25 to 39 with acute or convalescent COVID-19.

The rearrangement uses TRBV7-9 and TRBJ1-1; weak D call: TRBD1 (6 bases). Trimming took 5 bases from V and 5 from J, leaving 15 bases between them. Germline V lookup: CDR1 SEHNR, CDR2 FQNEAQ (reference sequence). CDR3 length equals 14 residues. Here the CDR3 DNA reads TGTGCCAGCAGCGAACAGGGCGAAGGGACTGAAGCTTTCTTT. Translated, it gives CASSEQGEGTEAFF.

The chain employs TRBV5-5 and TRBJ2-7; 7 nucleotides match TRBD2. With V trimmed by 3 bases and J by 2 bases, 5 bases remained unmatched. Germline V gene sequence: CDR1 SGHKS, CDR2 YYEKEE (reference sequence). This CDR3 is built from 14 residues. CDR3 bases: TGTGCCAGCAGCTACTCGAGCGGGGCCTACGAGCAGTACTTC. This encodes CASSYSSGAYEQYF.

V usage is TRBV2 and J usage is TRBJ2-1; no clear D. The CDR3 length is 15 residues. Germline CDR1 and CDR2: SNHLY and FYNNEI. Trimming stripped 5 bases from V and 0 bases from J, with 11 bases between. The CDR3 sequence is CASSSRVYSYNEQFF. The CDR3, as DNA: TGTGCCAGCAGTTCCCGGGTATACTCCTACAATGAGCAGTTCTTC.

A few counts support this clone. The chain is built from TRBV5-6 and TRBJ2-7; 7 bases are a match to TRBD1. The CDR3 extends over 14 amino acids. V lost 2 bases to trimming and J lost 1 base; unmatched junction nucleotides: 3. Per the germline V gene, CDR1 is SGHDT and CDR2 is YYEEEE. The CDR3 DNA reads TGTGCCAGCAGCTTTGACAGGGTTTCCTACGAGCAGTACTTC. Its translation: CASSFDRVSYEQYF.

The chain joins TRBV29-1 to TRBJ1-2; D is perhaps TRBD1 (6 bases). The V and J ends lost 4 bases and 3 bases respectively, with 12 bases between them. CDR1 is SQVTM, CDR2 ANQGSEA, per germline. The CDR3 sequence is 13 residues long. This CDR3 is CSVGQGWDYGYTF. The CDR3 bases are TGCAGCGTTGGCCAGGGGTGGGACTATGGCTACACCTTC.

This CDR3 is CASSLGASTYEQYF. CDR3 DNA sequence: TGCGCCAGCAGCTTGGGGGCTTCAACCTACGAGCAGTACTTC. V and J are TRBV5-1 and TRBJ2-7, with D unresolved. There are 14 residues in the CDR3. CDR1 is SGHRS and CDR2 is YFSETQ in the germline V gene. Deletions cut 0 bases from V and 2 bases from J, with 9 bases between. Full variable domain (outside the CDR3, taken from reference TRBV5-1 and TRBJ2-7): KAGVTQTPRYLIKTRGQQVTLSCSPISGHRSVSWYQQTPGQGLQFLFEYFSETQRNKGNFPGRFSGRQFSNSRSEMNVSTLELGDSALYLCASSLGASTYEQYFGPGTRLTVT.

The V call is TRBV6-4, the J call TRBJ2-1; possibly TRBD2 for D (7 bases). The CDR3 loop spans 16 amino acids. The germline gives CDR1 MRHNA, CDR2 SNTAGT. The V gene lost 5 bases and the J gene lost 0 bases, with 14 bases spanning the gap. CDR3 nucleotides: TGTGCCAGCAGTACTCGGGGGGCGAGCTCCTACAATGAGCAGTTCTTC. Encoded protein: CASSTRGASSYNEQFF.

This rearrangement joins TRBV5-1 to TRBJ2-7; 8 nucleotides agree with TRBD1. The germline V gene has CDR1 SGHRS and CDR2 YFSETQ. The ends lost 4 bases at V and 0 bases at J; junction bases unmatched: 3. This CDR3 is built from 14 residues. CDR3 amino acids: CASSGRGLSYEQYF. CDR3 in DNA: TGCGCCAGCAGCGGCAGGGGGCTCTCCTACGAGCAGTACTTC.

This chain links TRBV4-2 with TRBJ2-7, with a tentative D call TRBD1 (6 bases). Trimming took 1 base from V and 5 from J, leaving 18 bases between them. CDR1 is LGHNA and CDR2 is YNFKEQ in the germline V gene. The CDR3 is 16 amino acids. CDR3 region: CASSQVGAGATNEQYF. CDR3 sequence (DNA): TGTGCCAGCAGCCAAGTTGGGGCAGGGGCAACGAACGAGCAGTACTTC.

The chain has TRBV5-5 and TRBJ2-3; 9 bases are shared with TRBD1. Germline V gene lookup returns CDR1 SGHKS and CDR2 YYEKEE (reference sequence). V shed 3 bases and J 0 bases; nucleotides not matched to a gene: 11. There are 18 residues in the CDR3. The CDR3 coding sequence is TGTGCCAGCAGCTACCCTGCAGGGACAGGGATGAGCACAGATACGCAGTATTTT. Translation: CASSYPAGTGMSTDTQYF. Full variable domain (outside the CDR3, taken from reference TRBV5-5 and TRBJ2-3): DAGVTQSPTHLIKTRGQQVTLRCSPISGHKSVSWYQQVLGQGPQFIFQYYEKEERGRGNFPDRFSARQFPNYSSELNVNALLLGDSALYLCASSYPAGTGMSTDTQYFGPGTRLTVL.

The chain combines TRBV28 with TRBJ2-7; tentative D call: TRBD2 (10 bases). The CDR3 length is 20 residues. CDR1 and CDR2 (germline): MDHEN, SYDVKM. Trimming pared 4 bases from V and 3 bases from J, leaving 31 bases between. Here the CDR3 reads CASSSLDRGVPSGGFYEQYF. The CDR3 DNA is TGTGCCAGCAGTTCCCTCGACAGGGGGGTTCCTAGCGGGGGTTTCTACGAGCAGTACTTC.

The chain employs TRBV27 and TRBJ1-1; TRBD1 is a possible D gene (6 bases). In germline, CDR1 is MNHEY, CDR2 SMNVEV (reference sequence). V lost 3 bases to trimming and J lost 4 bases, with 9 bases between them. The CDR3 is made up of 13 amino acids. DNA for the CDR3: TGTGCCAGCAGTTTGCCAGGGGCCACTGAAGCTTTCTTT. Protein product: CASSLPGATEAFF.

The rearrangement links TRBV7-2 to TRBJ2-7; 7 bases align to TRBD1. This CDR3 is 15 amino acids long. Germline V CDR1 and CDR2: SGHTA, FQGNSA. The V segment lost 5 bases and the J segment 0 bases; nucleotides outside the gene matches: 7. Here the CDR3 DNA reads TGTGCCAGCAGCACAACAGGGGTAGGCTCCTACGAGCAGTACTTC. Residues: CASSTTGVGSYEQYF.

The V and J genes are TRBV10-1 and TRBJ1-1; D uncertain. Germline V CDR1 and CDR2: WNHNN, SYGVQD (reference sequence). The V end was cut by 0 bases, the J end by 1 base, with 9 bases between. This CDR3 has 15 amino acids. CDR3: CASSESGGQNTEAFF. The CDR3, as DNA: TGCGCCAGCAGTGAGTCAGGAGGCCAGAACACTGAAGCTTTCTTT.

The rearrangement links TRBV27 to TRBJ1-2, with TRBD1 as a possible D gene (5 bases). The V end lost 1 base, the J end lost 6 bases, and 18 bases lay between the germline ends. The CDR3 is made up of 16 amino acids. Looked up from germline, CDR1 is MNHEY and CDR2 is SMNVEV (reference sequence). The CDR3 DNA sequence: TGTGCCAGCAGTTTATTAGGAGGGGCAGGGTCTAATGGCTACACCTTC. Its protein is CASSLLGGAGSNGYTF.

The chain combines TRBV28 with TRBJ1-2, with 7 bases fitting TRBD1. The V gene's germline CDR1 is MDHEN and CDR2 SYDVKM. V lost 1 base to trimming and J lost 4 bases; unmatched junction nucleotides: 9. This CDR3 region has 16 residues. CDR3 region: CASSLSLGQFSYGYTF. The CDR3 nucleotides read TGTGCCAGCAGTTTATCCTTGGGACAGTTTTCCTATGGCTACACCTTC.

This clone was counted a single time. This chain connects TRBV7-9 to TRBJ2-1; 11 nucleotides align to TRBD1. The J segment lost 4 bases and the V segment lost 4 bases, leaving 6 bases of the junction unmatched. The V gene's germline CDR1 is SEHNR and CDR2 FQNEAQ (reference sequence). The CDR3 consists of 16 residues. DNA for the CDR3: TGTGCCAGCAGCTCTCGGGGGACAGGGGGATACAATGAGCAGTTCTTC. This sequence encodes CASSSRGTGGYNEQFF.